Sequencing of this T cell receptor beta chain was carried out in a study of human T cells and chemical hapten exposure. Looking at the study overall: Diphenylcyclopropenone was applied weekly to patients' scalps across the roughly 24-week study.

Findings of the study overall: There was alopecia in the donors, so their immune response may differ from that of healthy people.

Trimming pared 4 bases from V and 6 bases from J, leaving 18 bases between. The germline V gene has CDR1 SEHNR and CDR2 FQNEAQ (reference sequence). The CDR3 length is 16 residues. As handled by the study authors: Sample TCR totals centred on a median of about 92,000, ranging about 20,000 to 700,000. MiXCR, applied by TCRdb to the RACE reads, yields one record per CDR3 protein. These V and J calls are TCRdb output, not the study's own analysis. This table holds under 90,000 distinct CDR3 sequences, roughly 9.1% found once. Time point indicated: pre-sensitization, week 0. Treatment reported: therapeutic diphenylcyclopropenone sensitization with weekly scalp DPC. RNA extraction used unfractionated whole blood as the source of total RNA. A word on this clonotype: Its antigen is unidentified.

This TCR was sampled from a woman in her thirties or forties with alopecia areata. Some clones in this sample may be carry-over from other donors' samples. This specimen was whole blood, taken in connection with sensitization to the hapten diphenylcyclopropenone (DPC). This rearrangement joins TRBV7-9 to TRBJ2-2; D perhaps matches TRBD1 (5 bases). CDR3 bases: TGTGCCAGCAGCTCCCACAGGACGAGATCTCCCGGGGAGCTGTTTTTT. Its translation is CASSSHRTRSPGELFF.